This record looks at one TCR beta chain sequence and its context. Its matching antigen is unknown. The data stem from a study of STAT5B mutations in CD4+ large granular lymphocyte leukemia. General study findings and limits: No patients shared main leukemic clonotypes, though roughly 25% appeared at low frequency elsewhere. CD4-sorted patient repertoires seemed more clonal than healthy CD4+ repertoires.

Assay used: immunoSEQ multiplex PCR; TCRdb lists only in-frame clones, some missing. The sample lists 20,000 or so clones, 82% occurring once. Germline values: CDR1 MGHRA, CDR2 YSYEKL. The ends were cut back, 3 bases at V and 4 bases at J, with 21 bases in the middle. This CDR3 spans 17 amino acids. Sequences were obtained from CD4+ T cells from blood buffy coats. The clonotype was recovered from a human donor in good health. This chain connects TRBV4-1 to TRBJ2-5, with D perhaps given as TRBD1 or TRBD2 (7 bases each). CDR3 sequence: CASSQTIAGRGGETQYF. The CDR3 coding sequence is TGCGCCAGCAGCCAGACCATTGCAGGCAGGGGGGGAGAGACCCAGTACTTC.